This T cell receptor beta chain was recorded in a study of CD8 T cells in cerebrospinal fluid in Alzheimer's disease. Study results and limitations: Expanded clones of at least 3% were commoner in Alzheimer's patients than healthy subjects.

This clonotype shows up as large by frequency. Its antigen is unknown. TCRdb reanalyzed the 10x single-cell sequencing reads and collapses them to one entry per CDR3 protein, without DNA. This sample's table has about 580 distinct CDR3 sequences. The CDR3 runs to 13 residues. Germline V gene sequence: CDR1 SGHTA, CDR2 FQGTGA. The sample was cerebrospinal fluid. The receptor was isolated from a human donor with Parkinson's disease. The rearrangement uses TRBV7-3 and TRBJ1-1. The CDR3 spells CASSLEGNTEAFF.